This T cell receptor (beta chain) was retrieved from a study of cytomegalovirus exposure and HLA in healthy donors. Study-level points and caveats: The listing of fewer than 200 TCR beta chains classed them as cytomegalovirus-associated. Subsequent analysis revealed that first-cohort TCR clusters tended to co-occur in the 130 or so validation repertoires. Rare TCR sequences predominated, though certain public TCRs were found in many donors.

Points on this clone: Its specificity is unknown.

The method was immunoSEQ multiplex PCR; TCRdb's version includes in-frame clones alone and lacks a portion of them. The repertoire includes 150,000 to 250,000 clones, approximately 82% of them detected once, and 13% sits in the top ten. The sample taken for sequencing was PBMCs. The TCR was taken from a woman in her twenties or thirties in good health and CMV-seropositive.

CDR3: CASSPHGDEQFF. The DNA for the CDR3 is TGCGCCAGCAGCCCCCACGGGGATGAGCAGTTCTTC. This chain uses TRBV4-1 with TRBJ2-1; possibly TRBD2 for D (5 bases). This CDR3 has 12 amino acids. The germline CDR1 and CDR2 sequences are MGHRA and YSYEKL. V lost 4 bases, J lost 8 bases, and 9 bases lay in between.